This T cell receptor beta chain was observed in a study of T-cell reconstitution after alpha-beta-depleted transplantation in children. The CDR3 length is 16 residues. Between the trimmed V and J ends, which lost 5 bases and 8 bases, there was a span of 22 bases. Preparation of the TCRbeta library used unique molecular identifiers. MiXCR, run by TCRdb on the PCR reads, gives a single entry per CDR3 protein. Among over 300,000 distinct CDR3 sequences listed, around 10% were seen once. The sample was PBMCs from the stem cell graft donor, taken from the stem cell graft. The receptor was isolated from a human donor who donated a stem cell graft to a child with acute lymphoblastic leukemia. The rearrangement joins TRBV12-3 or TRBV12-4 to TRBJ2-4, with D perhaps given as TRBD1 or TRBD2 (7 bases each). CDR3 in DNA: TGTGCCAGCAGTCCGCTTGGAGGGGGCGCGGGGGACATTCAGTACTTC. Translating it yields CASSPLGGGAGDIQYF.